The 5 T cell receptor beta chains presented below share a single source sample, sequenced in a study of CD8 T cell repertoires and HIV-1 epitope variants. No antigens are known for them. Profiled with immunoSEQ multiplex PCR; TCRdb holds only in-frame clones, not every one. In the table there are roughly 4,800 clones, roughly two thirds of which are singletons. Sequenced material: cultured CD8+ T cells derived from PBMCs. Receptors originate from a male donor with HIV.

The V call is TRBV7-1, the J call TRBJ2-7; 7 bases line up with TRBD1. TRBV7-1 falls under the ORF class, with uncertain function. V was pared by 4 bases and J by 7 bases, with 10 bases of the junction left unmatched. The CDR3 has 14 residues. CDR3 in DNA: TGTGCCAGCAGCTTGGGACAGTACCTTCGTGAGCAGTACTTC. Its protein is CASSLGQYLREQYF.

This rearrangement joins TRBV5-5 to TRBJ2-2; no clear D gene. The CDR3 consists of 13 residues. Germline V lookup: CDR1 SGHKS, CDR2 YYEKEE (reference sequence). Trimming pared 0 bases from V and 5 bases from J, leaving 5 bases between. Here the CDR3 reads CASSLAGTGELFF. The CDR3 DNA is TGTGCCAGCAGCTTGGCCGGTACCGGGGAGCTGTTTTTT.

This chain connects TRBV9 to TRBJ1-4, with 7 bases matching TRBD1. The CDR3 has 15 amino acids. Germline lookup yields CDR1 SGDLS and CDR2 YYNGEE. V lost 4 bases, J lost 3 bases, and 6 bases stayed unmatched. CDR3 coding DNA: TGTGCCAGCAGCCTAGGCGGGACAGCTAATGAAAAACTGTTTTTT. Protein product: CASSLGGTANEKLFF.

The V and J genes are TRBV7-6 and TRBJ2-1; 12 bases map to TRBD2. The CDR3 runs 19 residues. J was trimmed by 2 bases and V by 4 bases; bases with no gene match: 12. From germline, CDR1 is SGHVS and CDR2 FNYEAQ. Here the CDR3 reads CASSYGLAGQSTPYNEQFF. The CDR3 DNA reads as TGTGCCAGCAGCTACGGACTAGCGGGACAATCCACCCCCTACAATGAGCAGTTCTTC.

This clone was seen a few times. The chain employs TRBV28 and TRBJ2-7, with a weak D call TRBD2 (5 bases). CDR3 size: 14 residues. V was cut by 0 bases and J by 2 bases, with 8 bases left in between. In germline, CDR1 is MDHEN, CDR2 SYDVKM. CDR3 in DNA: TGTGCCAGCAGTTTATGGGCTAGCACCTACGAGCAGTACTTC. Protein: CASSLWASTYEQYF. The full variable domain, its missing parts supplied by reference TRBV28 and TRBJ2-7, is DVKVTQSSRYLVKRTGEKVFLECVQDMDHENMFWYRQDPGLGLRLIYFSYDVKMKEKGDIPEGYSVSREKKERFSLILESASTNQTSMYLCASSLWASTYEQYFGPGTRLTVT.